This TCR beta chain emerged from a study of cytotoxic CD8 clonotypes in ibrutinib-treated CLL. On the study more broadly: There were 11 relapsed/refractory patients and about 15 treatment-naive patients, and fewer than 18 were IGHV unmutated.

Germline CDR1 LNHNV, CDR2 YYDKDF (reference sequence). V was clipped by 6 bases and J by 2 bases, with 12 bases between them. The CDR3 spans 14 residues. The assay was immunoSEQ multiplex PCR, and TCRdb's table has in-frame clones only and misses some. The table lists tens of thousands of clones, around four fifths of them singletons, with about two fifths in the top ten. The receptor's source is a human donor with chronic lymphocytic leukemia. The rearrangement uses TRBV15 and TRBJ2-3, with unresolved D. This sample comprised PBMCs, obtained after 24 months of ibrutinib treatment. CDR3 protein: CATSDPRNTDTQYF. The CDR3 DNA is TGTGCCACCAGTGACCCTAGAAACACAGATACGCAGTATTTT.